The rows below give T cell receptor beta chains drawn from one sample of a study of CD8+ T cells in alopecia areata. The data were produced by immunoSEQ multiplex PCR, yet TCRdb's version contains in-frame clones alone and is incomplete. The data hold some 170,000 clones, with approximately 59% observed a single time. This specimen consisted of CD4+ T cells sorted from blood, obtained at roughly week 58, from a patient treated with tofacitinib. The receptors were gathered from a human donor with alopecia areata. The CDR3 runs from the conserved cysteine through the conserved F or W. Each record gives: V gene, clone size, J gene, CDR3 length, D gene, CDR3 DNA, CDR3 protein. The D gene is left open where the match is weak. Clone size appears in some rows only: once, few, many, or a class for an expanded clone.

V: TRBV29-1
size: few
J: TRBJ1-2
length: 13
D: NA
DNA: TGCAGCGTTGAGATATTCAGGGGCTATGGCTACACCTTC
CDR3: CSVEIFRGYGYTF

V: TRBV30
size: few
J: TRBJ1-3
length: 14
D: NA
DNA: TGTGCCTGGAGAGATCAAATGCGGGGAAACACCATATATTTT
CDR3: CAWRDQMRGNTIYF

V: TRBV30
size: NA
J: TRBJ1-5
length: 14
D: TRBD1
DNA: TGTGCCTGGAGTGTAGAGGACAGGGCTCAGCCCCAGCATTTT
CDR3: CAWSVEDRAQPQHF

V: TRBV6-5
size: NA
J: TRBJ2-1
length: 15
D: TRBD1
DNA: TGTGCCAGCAGCTACACCGGGACAGCCTACAATGAGCAGTTCTTC
CDR3: CASSYTGTAYNEQFF

V: TRBV14
size: NA
J: TRBJ1-6
length: 14
D: NA
DNA: TGTGCCAGCAGCCAAGTCACCGGTCATTCACCCCTCCACTTT
CDR3: CASSQVTGHSPLHF

V: TRBV6-5
size: NA
J: TRBJ1-6
length: 15
D: NA
DNA: TGTGCCAGCAGTTACTCGGGGAAGGTTAATTCACCCCTCCACTTT
CDR3: CASSYSGKVNSPLHF

V: TRBV5-1
size: NA
J: TRBJ2-5
length: 14
D: TRBD1
DNA: TGCGCCAGCAGCATCGGGACAGGGGGCGAGACCCAGTACTTC
CDR3: CASSIGTGGETQYF

V: TRBV18
size: NA
J: TRBJ1-1
length: 15
D: NA
DNA: TGTGCCAGCTCACCCGCCGGGACGGAGAACACTGAAGCTTTCTTT
CDR3: CASSPAGTENTEAFF

V: TRBV19
size: medium-sized
J: TRBJ2-5
length: 15
D: TRBD1
DNA: TGTGCCAGTAGTATTGGACAGGGGGCCGGGGAGACCCAGTACTTC
CDR3: CASSIGQGAGETQYF

V: TRBV5-1
size: NA
J: TRBJ2-2
length: 16
D: NA
DNA: TGCGCCAGCAGCTTGGCCGCGACATCGAACACCGGGGAGCTGTTTTTT
CDR3: CASSLAATSNTGELFF

V: TRBV5-1
size: NA
J: TRBJ2-1
length: 14
D: NA
DNA: TGCGCCAGCAGCTTGGCCCAGTCCTACAATGAGCAGTTCTTC
CDR3: CASSLAQSYNEQFF

V: TRBV29-1
size: NA
J: TRBJ2-5
length: 16
D: TRBD2
DNA: TGCAGCGTTCCGCGGCTAGCGGGGGGACATGGAGAGACCCAGTACTTC
CDR3: CSVPRLAGGHGETQYF

V: TRBV19
size: few
J: TRBJ2-3
length: 16
D: NA
DNA: TGTGCCAGTAGTTCCCAGGGCCGTTCTACCATGGATACGCAGTATTTT
CDR3: CASSSQGRSTMDTQYF

V: TRBV5-6
size: once
J: TRBJ2-2
length: 12
D: NA
DNA: TGTGCCAGCACCCGGTTTACCGGGGAGCTGTTTTTT
CDR3: CASTRFTGELFF

V: TRBV7-3
size: few
J: TRBJ2-7
length: 13
D: NA
DNA: TGTGCCAGCAGCTTACTCCGGGACGGCGAGCAGTACTTC
CDR3: CASSLLRDGEQYF

V: TRBV7-2
size: NA
J: TRBJ1-2
length: 14
D: NA
DNA: TGTGCCAGCAGCTTAGCATCAGGGCAGTATGGCTACACCTTC
CDR3: CASSLASGQYGYTF

V: TRBV14
size: NA
J: TRBJ1-1
length: 13
D: NA
DNA: TGTGCCAGCAGCCCGGGACTCAACACTGAAGCTTTCTTT
CDR3: CASSPGLNTEAFF

V: TRBV30
size: NA
J: TRBJ2-7
length: 14
D: TRBD1
DNA: TGTGCCGCACACAGGGGGCGGTCGAACTACGAGCAGTACTTC
CDR3: CAAHRGRSNYEQYF

V: TRBV30
size: NA
J: TRBJ1-1
length: 12
D: NA
DNA: TGTGCCTGGAGTGTTTTCCCGGGAGAAGCTTTCTTT
CDR3: CAWSVFPGEAFF

V: TRBV6-5
size: NA
J: TRBJ2-7
length: 13
D: NA
DNA: TGTGCCAGCAGAGCCCCGAGCTCCTACGAGCAGTACTTC
CDR3: CASRAPSSYEQYF

V: TRBV5-6
size: many
J: TRBJ1-1
length: 15
D: NA
DNA: TGTGCCAGCAGCCCAGGCCCCTTAGGGTACACTGAAGCTTTCTTT
CDR3: CASSPGPLGYTEAFF

V: TRBV15
size: NA
J: TRBJ1-6
length: 15
D: NA
DNA: TGTGCCACCAGCAGAGATCTTGGGGGAGATTCACCCCTCCACTTT
CDR3: CATSRDLGGDSPLHF

V: TRBV6-5
size: NA
J: TRBJ1-5
length: 15
D: NA
DNA: TGTGCCAGCAGTTACTCCACAGGGCTCAATCAGCCCCAGCATTTT
CDR3: CASSYSTGLNQPQHF

V: TRBV30
size: NA
J: TRBJ1-1
length: 16
D: NA
DNA: TGTGCCTGGAGTCGGGGTATTAGCGGGATGAACACTGAAGCTTTCTTT
CDR3: CAWSRGISGMNTEAFF

V: TRBV29-1
size: NA
J: TRBJ2-1
length: 15
D: TRBD1
DNA: TGCAGCGTTGAAGGGCGGACAGGTACTTACAATGAGCAGTTCTTC
CDR3: CSVEGRTGTYNEQFF

V: TRBV30
size: NA
J: TRBJ1-2
length: 12
D: NA
DNA: TGTGCCTGGAGTGTACATAACTATGGCTACACCTTC
CDR3: CAWSVHNYGYTF

V: TRBV29-1
size: NA
J: TRBJ1-1
length: 13
D: NA
DNA: TGCAGCGTTGAAGAAGGTACAGCCGCGAGTGCTTTCTTT
CDR3: CSVEEGTAASAFF

V: TRBV11-2
size: NA
J: TRBJ2-7
length: 13
D: NA
DNA: TGTGCCAGCAGCTCCGGACTCTCAAGGGGGCAGTACTTC
CDR3: CASSSGLSRGQYF

V: TRBV7-8
size: NA
J: TRBJ1-5
length: 15
D: NA
DNA: TGTGCCAGCAGCTTAGCGGGGCAGGGAATTCAGCCCCAGCATTTT
CDR3: CASSLAGQGIQPQHF

V: TRBV6-5
size: few
J: TRBJ2-7
length: 12
D: NA
DNA: TGTGCCAGCAGTTACGGAGGGCGCGAGCAGTACTTC
CDR3: CASSYGGREQYF

V: TRBV5-1
size: few
J: TRBJ2-3
length: 16
D: TRBD1
DNA: TGCGCCAGCAGCCGTGGACAGGTCACTAGCACAGATACGCAGTATTTT
CDR3: CASSRGQVTSTDTQYF

V: TRBV5-1
size: few
J: TRBJ2-2
length: 16
D: TRBD2
DNA: TGCGCCAGCAGCCCTGTAGCGGGGGTGAACACCGGGGAGCTGTTTTTT
CDR3: CASSPVAGVNTGELFF

V: TRBV4-2
size: NA
J: TRBJ1-2
length: 14
D: TRBD1
DNA: TGTGCCAGCAGCCAAGGCCCAGGGGGCGCGGGCTACACCTTC
CDR3: CASSQGPGGAGYTF

V: TRBV5-1
size: NA
J: TRBJ1-4
length: 14
D: TRBD1
DNA: TGCGCCAGCAGCTTTGGACAGGGAGGTGAAAAACTGTTTTTT
CDR3: CASSFGQGGEKLFF

V: TRBV30
size: NA
J: TRBJ2-2
length: 15
D: NA
DNA: TGTGCCTGGAGTACCGGACAGCCTGGCACCGGGGAGCTGTTTTTT
CDR3: CAWSTGQPGTGELFF

V: TRBV30
size: NA
J: TRBJ2-5
length: 15
D: NA
DNA: TGTGCCTGGAGTTCATCAGGCATATACCAAGAGACCCAGTACTTC
CDR3: CAWSSSGIYQETQYF

V: TRBV11-2
size: few
J: TRBJ1-1
length: 16
D: TRBD1
DNA: TGTGCCAGCAGCCCCACAAGTCCGGGACAGGGGGCGGGGGCTTTCTTT
CDR3: CASSPTSPGQGAGAFF

V: TRBV30
size: NA
J: TRBJ1-2
length: 13
D: TRBD1
DNA: TGTGCCTGGAGTCAACAGGGGACTTATGGCTACACCTTC
CDR3: CAWSQQGTYGYTF

V: TRBV29-1
size: NA
J: TRBJ2-7
length: 16
D: NA
DNA: TGCAGCGTTGTTGGGCAGGCTAGCGGACAGGGCTACGAGCAGTACTTC
CDR3: CSVVGQASGQGYEQYF

V: TRBV2
size: NA
J: TRBJ1-2
length: 14
D: NA
DNA: TGTGCCAGCAGTGAACGGGACAAGAACTATGGCTACACCTTC
CDR3: CASSERDKNYGYTF

V: TRBV6-5
size: NA
J: TRBJ2-5
length: 14
D: NA
DNA: TGTGCCAGCAGTTACGAGGGGGGGGCAGGGACCCAGTACTTC
CDR3: CASSYEGGAGTQYF

V: TRBV30
size: few
J: TRBJ1-6
length: 14
D: NA
DNA: TGTGCCTGGAGTTATTCCTCCAGTAATTCACCCCTCCACTTT
CDR3: CAWSYSSSNSPLHF

V: TRBV11-2
size: NA
J: TRBJ1-1
length: 13
D: NA
DNA: TGTGCCAGCAGCTTATCCAGGAACTTTGAAGCTTTCTTT
CDR3: CASSLSRNFEAFF

V: TRBV29-1
size: NA
J: TRBJ1-3
length: 12
D: NA
DNA: TGCAGCGTTGAGGGCCAGGGAAACACCATATATTTT
CDR3: CSVEGQGNTIYF

V: TRBV5-5
size: few
J: TRBJ1-3
length: 14
D: NA
DNA: TGTGCCAGCAGCTTTGACAGCTCTGGAAACACCATATATTTT
CDR3: CASSFDSSGNTIYF

V: TRBV5-1
size: NA
J: TRBJ2-1
length: 14
D: TRBD1
DNA: TGCGCCAGCACCCCCGGGACAGAAGGCAATGAGCAGTTCTTC
CDR3: CASTPGTEGNEQFF

V: TRBV29-1
size: NA
J: TRBJ2-5
length: 12
D: NA
DNA: TGCAGCGTTGACTCCCCGCGGGGGACCCAGTACTTC
CDR3: CSVDSPRGTQYF

V: TRBV6-5
size: once
J: TRBJ2-2
length: 12
D: NA
DNA: TGTGCCAGCAAGGAAAACACCGGGGAGCTGTTTTTT
CDR3: CASKENTGELFF

V: TRBV2
size: NA
J: TRBJ1-1
length: 13
D: NA
DNA: TGTGCCAGCAGTTTGTTGGAGAACACTGAAGCTTTCTTT
CDR3: CASSLLENTEAFF